This TCR beta chain was obtained from a study of blood T cell repertoires in COVID-19. About the research overall: Samples representing acute and convalescent COVID-19 were sourced from the United States, Italy and Spain.

The authors' processing: It was from reference gene primer amplification that nucleated cell counts were estimated. Sequenced by immunoSEQ multiplex PCR; TCRdb stores in-frame clones only, minus some. V and J calls and clone size are as listed in that table; D and trimming were resolved from the DNA. The top ten clones hold around 11% of a sample with nearly 55,000 clones, approximately 86% of them seen once. The CDR3 spans 15 residues. The germline CDR1 and CDR2 sequences are LGHDT and YNNKEL (reference sequence). Trimming removed 6 bases from V and 5 bases from J; junction bases left unmatched: 7. The receptor was isolated from a man aged 65-85 years with active COVID-19. The sequencing sample was made of peripheral blood. The rearrangement joins TRBV3-1 (or the pseudogene TRBV3-2) to TRBJ2-2; 9 bases are shared with TRBD1. The CDR3 loop reads CASSHGTGRTGELFF. The CDR3 nucleotides read TGTGCCAGCAGTCACGGGACAGGGAGGACCGGGGAGCTGTTTTTT.